This T cell receptor (beta chain) was sequenced during a study of human CD8 memory T cell subsets (dated by TCRdb to the early 2020s). About the full investigation: To assess clonal relationships, the TCRbeta repertoires of stem-like (TSTEM), progenitor exhausted-like (TPEX) and effector memory CD8+ T cell subsets were compared. TCRbeta repertoires were obtained from about six donors, each contributing TSTEM, TPEX and effector memory subsets.

A Human TCR Profiling Kit was used to prepare UMI-labeled 5' RACE TCRbeta libraries. Every TCRbeta library was prepared in parallel with an identical number of PCR cycles. The source study handled its data this way. Between roughly 3,000 and 18,000 functional CDR3beta clonotypes were contained in each TCRbeta library. MIGEC 1.2.9 handled UMI extraction and consensus assembly, with a minimum of three reads required per UMI. In-frame CDR3beta repertoires were extracted with MiXCR 3.0.3. Each sample was downsampled to 42,000 randomly selected UMIs before diversity metrics were calculated in VDJtools 1.2.1. Repertoire overlap metrics D, R and F2 were calculated in VDJtools for the top 3,000 clones of each sample pair. The reads, reprocessed by TCRdb, yield one row per CDR3 protein sequence and no DNA. V and J calls and clone size were set by TCRdb, not the authors. The table held for this sample gives about 18,000 distinct CDR3 sequences. 5% to 6% of the sample lies in the top ten.

Study-level results and caveats: Although both stem-like subsets shared clonotypes with effector memory cells, the overlap between TSTEM and TPEX repertoires was minimal, suggesting distinct antigen spectra for the TSTEM and TPEX subsets. Based on Chao1 estimates, TSTEM subsets appeared to have greater repertoire diversity than TPEX subsets, which could potentially reflect a broader range of specificities. Normalized Shannon-Wiener diversity was similarly high in the TSTEM and TPEX subsets, while the effector memory subsets were comparatively less diverse. Only TCRbeta chains were sequenced, and repertoire comparisons rested on about 6 donors tested with paired t-tests and Bonferroni correction.

As regards this clonotype: This receptor's antigen is unknown.

CDR1 and CDR2 (MGHDK, SYGVNS) derive from the germline V gene. Including the terminal cysteine and phenylalanine, the CDR3 comprises 11 residues. DNA for this receptor is not on file. Density gradient separation was used to isolate peripheral blood mononuclear cells from healthy donor buffy coats. Negative magnetic separation using EasySep or MojoSort CD8+ T cell isolation kits was how the study enriched total CD8+ T cells. For each subset, total RNA was extracted using an RNeasy Mini Kit from duplicate vials of about 150,000 sorted CD8+ T cells. PBMCs were used either fresh or after cryopreservation in fetal bovine serum containing roughly 10% DMSO. Fluorescence-activated cell sorting on a FACSAria III was used to sort CD8+ T cell subsets to purity.

Sequencing input: CD8+ T cells from PBMCs. The V gene is TRBV25-1 and the J gene is TRBJ2-5; TCRdb gives TRBD1 as the D gene, but with no DNA this cannot be confirmed. The TCR comes from a human donor in good health. The CDR3: CASEGGETQYF.